This is a list of T cell receptor beta chains from one sample in a study of cytomegalovirus exposure and HLA in healthy donors. TCRdb keeps only in-frame clones here, not all; method: immunoSEQ multiplex PCR. The sample includes about 90,000 clones, approximately 84% of them seen just once. Specimen: PBMCs. These receptors were collected from a young woman in good health and CMV-seropositive. Both conserved end residues are part of each CDR3. The D gene is left open where the match is weak. Rows may omit the clone size; those that give it use once, few, many or a size class.

TRBJ2-5	TRBV2	.	.	TGTGCCAGCAGTGTGGGACACCTCTTGTACCAAGAGACCCAGTACTTC	CASSVGHLLYQETQYF
TRBJ1-1	TRBV19	.	TRBD1	TGTGCCAGTAGTATAGATACGAGGACAGGGGGTGAAGCTTTCTTT	CASSIDTRTGGEAFF
TRBJ1-3	TRBV10-2	.	TRBD1	TGCGCCAGCAGGAACCGGGACAGGGACGCTGTTGGAAACACCATATATTTT	CASRNRDRDAVGNTIYF
TRBJ2-3	TRBV11-1	.	TRBD2	TGTGCCAGCAGCTTAGCGTCACTAGCGGGGGGCAAGGATACGCAGTATTTT	CASSLASLAGGKDTQYF
TRBJ2-1	TRBV6-1	.	TRBD2	TGTGCCAGCGCTCTAAGCGGGGGGGGGAATGAGCAGTTCTTC	CASALSGGGNEQFF
TRBJ2-2	TRBV27	.	TRBD1	TGTGCCAGCAGGGGAAGGACAGGGAGCACCGGGGAGCTGTTTTTT	CASRGRTGSTGELFF
TRBJ1-2	TRBV2	once	.	TGTGCCAGCAGTGAAACATATGGCAGGGGTGCTGGCTACACCTTC	CASSETYGRGAGYTF
TRBJ1-4	TRBV5-1	.	TRBD1	TGCGCCAGCAGCGCGAGAAGGGACAGGGACACAACTAATGAAAAACTGTTTTTT	CASSARRDRDTTNEKLFF
TRBJ2-3	TRBV2	.	.	TGTGCCAGCATGAACCCGGGTCAAGATACGCAGTATTTT	CASMNPGQDTQYF
TRBJ2-1	TRBV19	.	.	TGTGCCAGTAGTGGGCGTTTAAATGAGCAGTTCTTC	CASSGRLNEQFF
TRBJ1-2	TRBV6-1	.	.	TGTGCCAGCAGTGAAGCGCTTCGGGACGGGAGTCTGGATGGCTACACCTTC	CASSEALRDGSLDGYTF
TRBJ1-1	TRBV7-8	.	.	TGTGCCAGCAGCTTACTACGAGACACTGAAGCTTTCTTT	CASSLLRDTEAFF
TRBJ1-6	TRBV7-9	few	.	TGTGCCAGCAGCTTAGGTCCCCGGAATTCACCCCTCCACTTT	CASSLGPRNSPLHF
TRBJ2-7	TRBV6-5	.	.	TGTGCCAGCAAACCCCGACACCTCTCCTACGAGCAGTACTTC	CASKPRHLSYEQYF
TRBJ2-5	TRBV13	.	.	TGTGCCAGCAGCCCCCCGGTCGGGACCCAGTACTTC	CASSPPVGTQYF
TRBJ1-2	TRBV7-9	.	TRBD1	TGTGCCAGCAGCTTTGGACAGGGGGTGTTCGATGGCTACACCTTC	CASSFGQGVFDGYTF
TRBJ1-6	TRBV6-6	.	TRBD1	TGTGCCAGCAGTTACCAAAGGACAGGTCCGTATTCACCCCTCCACTTT	CASSYQRTGPYSPLHF
TRBJ2-5	TRBV21-1	.	.	TGTGCCAGCAGCAAAGTACTAGCGGGGGGAGAAGAGACCCAGTACTTC	CASSKVLAGGEETQYF
TRBJ2-3	TRBV11-1	once	.	TGTGCCAGCAGTCCAGGGGAGGGGGTGTCAGATACGCAGTATTTT	CASSPGEGVSDTQYF
TRBJ1-5	TRBV10-2	.	.	TGCGCCAGCTCCTGGGGGGGGGAGAGTCAGCCCCAGCATTTT	CASSWGGESQPQHF
TRBJ1-5	TRBV5-3	once	TRBD1	TGTGCCAGAAGCTCCCCGGGACAGGGATTGCAGCCCCAGCATTTT	CARSSPGQGLQPQHF
TRBJ1-1	TRBV7-2	.	.	TGTGCCAGCAGCCTACGTCGGGGCACTGAAGCTTTCTTT	CASSLRRGTEAFF
TRBJ2-1	TRBV5-3	once	.	TGTGCCAGAACCGTCTCGCGGGGGCCCTACAATGAGCAGTTCTTC	CARTVSRGPYNEQFF
TRBJ1-2	TRBV7-9	few	.	TGTGCCAGCAGCTTCGCCAGGGGAAATGGCTACACCTTC	CASSFARGNGYTF